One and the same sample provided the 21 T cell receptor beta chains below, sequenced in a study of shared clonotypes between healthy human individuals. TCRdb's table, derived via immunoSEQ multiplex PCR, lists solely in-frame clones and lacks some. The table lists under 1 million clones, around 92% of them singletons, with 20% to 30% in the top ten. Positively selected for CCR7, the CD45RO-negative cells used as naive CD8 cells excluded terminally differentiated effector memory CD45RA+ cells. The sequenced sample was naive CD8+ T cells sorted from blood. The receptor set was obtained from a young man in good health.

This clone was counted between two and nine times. Here the CDR3 reads CASRDSEAFF. The CDR3 DNA is TGTGCCAGCAGGGACAGCGAAGCTTTCTTT. The rearrangement links TRBV7-9 to TRBJ1-1, with D possibly matching TRBD1 (6 bases). The CDR3 is 10 residues long. Germline V CDR1 and CDR2: SEHNR, FQNEAQ (reference sequence). The V and J ends lost 6 bases and 8 bases respectively, with 7 bases between them.

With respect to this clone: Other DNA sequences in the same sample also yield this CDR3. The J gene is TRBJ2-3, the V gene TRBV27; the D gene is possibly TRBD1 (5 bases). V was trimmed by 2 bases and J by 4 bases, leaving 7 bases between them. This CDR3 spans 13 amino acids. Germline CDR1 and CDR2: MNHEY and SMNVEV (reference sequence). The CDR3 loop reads CASSLQGPDTQYF. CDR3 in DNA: TGTGCCAGCAGTTTACAGGGCCCAGATACGCAGTATTTT.

CDR3 nucleotides: TGTGCCAGCAGTTTGGTAGGGGCGAACACTGAAGCTTTCTTT. Amino acid sequence: CASSLVGANTEAFF. The chain couples TRBV27 to TRBJ1-1, with TRBD1 as a possible D gene (5 bases). CDR3 length: 14 residues. CDR1 MNHEY and CDR2 SMNVEV come from the germline V gene (reference sequence). The V end was cut by 3 bases, the J end by 1 base, with 9 bases between.

The CDR3 bases are TGTGCCAGCAGTTTATCCCACCGAGACAGGGGGGAATTGAACACCGGGGAGCTGTTTTTT. As protein: CASSLSHRDRGELNTGELFF. The rearrangement links TRBV28 to TRBJ2-2, with TRBD1 matching over 9 bases. V shed 1 base and J 1 base; nucleotides not matched to a gene: 13. The CDR3 contains 20 residues. Germline V gene data show CDR1 as MDHEN and CDR2 as SYDVKM. Complete variable domain (other parts from reference TRBV28 and TRBJ2-2): DVKVTQSSRYLVKRTGEKVFLECVQDMDHENMFWYRQDPGLGLRLIYFSYDVKMKEKGDIPEGYSVSREKKERFSLILESASTNQTSMYLCASSLSHRDRGELNTGELFFGEGSRLTVL.

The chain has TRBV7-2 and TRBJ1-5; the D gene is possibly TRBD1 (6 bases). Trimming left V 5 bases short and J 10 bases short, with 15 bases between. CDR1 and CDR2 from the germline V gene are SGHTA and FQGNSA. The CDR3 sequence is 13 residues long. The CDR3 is CASSIGGARPQHF. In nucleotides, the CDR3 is TGTGCCAGCAGCATAGGGGGGGCTCGTCCCCAGCATTTT.

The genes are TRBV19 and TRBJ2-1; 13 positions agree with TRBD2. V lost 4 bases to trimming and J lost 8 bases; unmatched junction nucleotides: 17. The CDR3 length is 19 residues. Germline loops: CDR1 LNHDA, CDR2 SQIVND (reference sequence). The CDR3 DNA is TGTGCCAGTAGTACCCCTGACTTAGAGACTAGCGGGAGGTTGGATGAGCAGTTCTTC. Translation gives CASSTPDLETSGRLDEQFF. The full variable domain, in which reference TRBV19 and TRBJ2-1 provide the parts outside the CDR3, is DGGITQSPKYLFRKEGQNVTLSCEQNLNHDAMYWYRQDPGQGLRLIYYSQIVNDFQKGDIAEGYSVSREKKESFPLTVTSAQKNPTAFYLCASSTPDLETSGRLDEQFFGPGTRLTVL.

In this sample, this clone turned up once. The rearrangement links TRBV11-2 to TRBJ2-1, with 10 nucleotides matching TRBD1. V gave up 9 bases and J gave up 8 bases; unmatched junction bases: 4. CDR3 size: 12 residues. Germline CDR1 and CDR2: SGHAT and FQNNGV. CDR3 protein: CASLDRGDEQFF. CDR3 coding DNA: TGTGCCAGTCTGGACAGGGGGGATGAGCAGTTCTTC.

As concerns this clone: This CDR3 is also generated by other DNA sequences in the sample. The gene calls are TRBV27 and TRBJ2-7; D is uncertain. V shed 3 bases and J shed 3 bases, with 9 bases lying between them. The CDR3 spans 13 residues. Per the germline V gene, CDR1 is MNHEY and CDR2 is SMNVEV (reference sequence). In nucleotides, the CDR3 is TGTGCCAGCAGTTTCGGAAAAGACTACGAGCAGTACTTC. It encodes CASSFGKDYEQYF.

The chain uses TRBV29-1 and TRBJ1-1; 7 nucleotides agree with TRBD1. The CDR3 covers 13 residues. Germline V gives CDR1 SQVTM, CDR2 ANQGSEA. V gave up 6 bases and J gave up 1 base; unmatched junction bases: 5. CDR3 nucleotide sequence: TGCAGCGTATCGGGACAGCAGAACACTGAAGCTTTCTTT. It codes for CSVSGQQNTEAFF. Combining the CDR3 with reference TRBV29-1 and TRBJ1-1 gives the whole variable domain SAVISQKPSRDICQRGTSLTIQCQVDSQVTMMFWYRQQPGQSLTLIATANQGSEATYESGFVIDKFPISRPNLTFSTLTVSNMSPEDSSIYLCSVSGQQNTEAFFGQGTRLTVV.

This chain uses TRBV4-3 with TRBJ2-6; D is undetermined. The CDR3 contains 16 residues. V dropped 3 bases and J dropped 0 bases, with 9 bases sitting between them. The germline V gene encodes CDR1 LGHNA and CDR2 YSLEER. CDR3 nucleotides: TGCGCCAGCAGCCATCAGATGGGCTCTGGGGCCAACGTCCTGACTTTC. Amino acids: CASSHQMGSGANVLTF.

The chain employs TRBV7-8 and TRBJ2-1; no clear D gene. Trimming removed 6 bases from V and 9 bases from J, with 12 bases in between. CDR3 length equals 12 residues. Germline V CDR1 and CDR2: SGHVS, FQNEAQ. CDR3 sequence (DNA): TGTGCCAGCAGGCCACTTCCTCCTGAGCAGTTCTTC. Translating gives CASRPLPPEQFF.

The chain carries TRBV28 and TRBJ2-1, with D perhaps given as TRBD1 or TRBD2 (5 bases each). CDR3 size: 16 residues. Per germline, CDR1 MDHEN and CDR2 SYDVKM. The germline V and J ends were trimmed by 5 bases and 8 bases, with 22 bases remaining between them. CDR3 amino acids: CASSPLFGGRTDEQFF. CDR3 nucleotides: TGTGCCAGCAGTCCGCTTTTTGGGGGACGTACCGATGAGCAGTTCTTC.

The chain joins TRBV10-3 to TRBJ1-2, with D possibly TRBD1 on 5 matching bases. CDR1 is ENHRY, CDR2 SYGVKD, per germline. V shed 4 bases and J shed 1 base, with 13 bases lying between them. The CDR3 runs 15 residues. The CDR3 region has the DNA TGTGCCATCAGTGGAAACCTCAGGGTTAACTATGGCTACACCTTC. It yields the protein CAISGNLRVNYGYTF.

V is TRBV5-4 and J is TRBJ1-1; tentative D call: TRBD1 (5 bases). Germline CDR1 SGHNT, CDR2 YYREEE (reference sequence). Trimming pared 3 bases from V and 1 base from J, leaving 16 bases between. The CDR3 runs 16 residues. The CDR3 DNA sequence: TGTGCCAGCAGCTGGGCGGTAGGGGTTAAGAACACTGAAGCTTTCTTT. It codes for CASSWAVGVKNTEAFF.

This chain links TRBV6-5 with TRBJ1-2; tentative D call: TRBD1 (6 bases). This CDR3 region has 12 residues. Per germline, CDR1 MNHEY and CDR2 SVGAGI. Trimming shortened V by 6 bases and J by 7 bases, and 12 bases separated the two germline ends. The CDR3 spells CASSPGVTGYTF. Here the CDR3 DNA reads TGTGCCAGCAGCCCAGGGGTTACTGGCTACACCTTC.

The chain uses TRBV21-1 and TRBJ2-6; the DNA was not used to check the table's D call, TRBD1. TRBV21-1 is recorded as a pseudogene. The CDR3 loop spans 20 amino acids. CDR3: CASSKEGSWTGRSGANVLTF. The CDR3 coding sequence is TGTGCCAGCAGCAAAGAGGGGAGTTGGACAGGAAGATCTGGGGCCAACGTCCTGACTTTC.

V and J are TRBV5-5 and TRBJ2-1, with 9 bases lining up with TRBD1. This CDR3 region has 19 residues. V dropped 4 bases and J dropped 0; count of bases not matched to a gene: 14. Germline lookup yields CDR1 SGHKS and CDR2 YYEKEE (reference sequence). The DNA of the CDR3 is TGTGCCAGCAGCGGCTATACAGGGGGCGCGGAAAGCTCCTACAATGAGCAGTTCTTC. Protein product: CASSGYTGGAESSYNEQFF.

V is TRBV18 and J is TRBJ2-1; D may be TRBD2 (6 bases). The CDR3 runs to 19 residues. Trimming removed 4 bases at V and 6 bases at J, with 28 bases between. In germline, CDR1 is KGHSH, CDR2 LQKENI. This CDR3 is CASSQLRQGGGSVSNEQFF. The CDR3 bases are TGTGCCAGCTCACAATTGAGGCAGGGAGGCGGCAGTGTCTCCAATGAGCAGTTCTTC.

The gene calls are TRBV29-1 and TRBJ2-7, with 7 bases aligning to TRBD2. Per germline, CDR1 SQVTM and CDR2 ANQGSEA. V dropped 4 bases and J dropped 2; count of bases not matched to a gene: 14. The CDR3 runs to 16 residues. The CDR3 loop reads CSVVQDRLAATYEQYF. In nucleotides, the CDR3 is TGCAGCGTTGTACAGGACCGACTAGCCGCTACCTACGAGCAGTACTTC.

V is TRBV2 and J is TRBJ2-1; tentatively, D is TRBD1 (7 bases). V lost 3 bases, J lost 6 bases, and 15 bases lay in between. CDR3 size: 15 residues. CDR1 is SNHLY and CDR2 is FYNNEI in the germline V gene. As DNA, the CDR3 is TGTGCCAGCAGTGAGAGCGGCGGGACAGCCAATGAGCAGTTCTTC. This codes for CASSESGGTANEQFF.

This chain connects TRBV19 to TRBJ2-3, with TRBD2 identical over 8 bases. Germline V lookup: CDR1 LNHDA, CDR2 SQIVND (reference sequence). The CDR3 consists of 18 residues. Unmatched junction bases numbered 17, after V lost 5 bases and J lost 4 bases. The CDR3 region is CASSSPGGETMVADTQYF. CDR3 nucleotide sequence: TGTGCCAGTAGTTCCCCGGGAGGGGAGACCATGGTTGCAGATACGCAGTATTTT.